What follows are 14 T cell receptor beta chains derived from one specimen sequenced in a study of blood T cells in healthy people across ages. Alongside a J-beta primer mix, a sample-barcoded 5' primer served in a second PCR lasting about 7 to 11 cycles. TCRdb processed the 5' RACE reads anew with MiXCR; each CDR3 protein has one entry. This sample has 550,000 to 800,000 distinct CDR3 sequences, with roughly 32% found just once. The source material was blood. The receptor set was obtained from a woman older than 75 in good health.

This clonotype has at least ten counts. This rearrangement joins TRBV29-1 to TRBJ1-4, with D unclear. Germline V gene sequence: CDR1 SQVTM, CDR2 ANQGSEA. CDR3 length equals 10 residues. V was cut by 3 bases and J by 7 bases, with 3 bases left in between. The CDR3 loop is CSVEIEKLFF. The CDR3, as DNA: TGCAGCGTTGAGATTGAAAAACTGTTTTTT.

This clonotype was recorded a few times. This chain connects TRBV5-1 to TRBJ2-3, with TRBD2 matching over 14 bases. CDR1 and CDR2 (germline): SGHRS, YFSETQ. This CDR3 spans 17 amino acids. V gave up 4 bases and J gave up 1 base; unmatched junction bases: 5. CDR3 sequence: CASSPEGLAGGTDTQYF. CDR3 coding DNA: TGCGCCAGCAGCCCGGAGGGACTAGCGGGGGGCACAGATACGCAGTATTTT. Using reference TRBV5-1 and TRBJ2-3 for the parts outside the CDR3, the full variable domain is KAGVTQTPRYLIKTRGQQVTLSCSPISGHRSVSWYQQTPGQGLQFLFEYFSETQRNKGNFPGRFSGRQFSNSRSEMNVSTLELGDSALYLCASSPEGLAGGTDTQYFGPGTRLTVL.

The table lists this clonotype with many counts. The V and J genes are TRBV30 and TRBJ2-5; D perhaps matches TRBD1 (5 bases). V lost 5 bases and J 7 bases, leaving 20 bases between the germline ends. The germline CDR1 and CDR2 sequences are GTSNPN and SVGIG (reference sequence). The CDR3 consists of 14 residues. The CDR3 spells CAWDWGASVGTQYF. The CDR3 region has the DNA TGTGCCTGGGACTGGGGCGCATCGGTAGGGACCCAGTACTTC.

Remarks on this clonotype: Its ends do not fully match the called genes, so a read error is possible. The chain employs TRBV12-3 or TRBV12-4 and TRBJ2-4, with TRBD2 identical over 7 bases. The CDR3 has 14 residues. The CDR3 region has the DNA TGTACCAGCAGGGAGATCGGGGGGTGGAACATTCAGTACTTC. This encodes CTSREIGGWNIQYF.

At least ten counts were recorded for this clonotype. V and J are TRBV5-5 and TRBJ1-1; a possible D gene is TRBD1 (5 bases). V was trimmed by 4 bases and J by 8 bases, leaving 12 bases between them. There are 12 residues in the CDR3. Germline V gene sequence: CDR1 SGHKS, CDR2 YYEKEE (reference sequence). CDR3 bases: TGTGCCAGCAGCCCATTCGGGGCCGAAGCTTTCTTT. It specifies CASSPFGAEAFF.

V gene TRBV20-1 combines with J gene TRBJ2-4; D possibly corresponds to TRBD2 (6 bases). V lost 1 base and J lost 13, with 14 bases in between. The CDR3 is made up of 12 amino acids. Germline CDR1 reads DFQATT; CDR2 reads SNEGSKA (reference sequence). CDR3 in DNA: TGCAGTGCTAGAGCCCGGGACTCGGAGCAGTACTTC. This codes for CSARARDSEQYF.

This clonotype was seen at least ten times. The chain links TRBV4-2 to TRBJ2-7, with D tentatively TRBD1 (5 bases). V lost 0 bases, J lost 4 bases, and 7 bases lay in between. From germline, CDR1 is LGHNA and CDR2 YNFKEQ. CDR3 length: 13 amino acids. The chain's CDR3 is CASSQERGYEQYF. The DNA for the CDR3 is TGTGCCAGCAGCCAAGAAAGGGGTTACGAGCAGTACTTC.

The table lists this clonotype with many counts. The V and J genes are TRBV5-6 and TRBJ2-5; TRBD1 agrees at 7 bases. The ends lost 1 base at V and 1 base at J; junction bases unmatched: 7. Germline V lookup: CDR1 SGHDT, CDR2 YYEEEE. The CDR3 sequence is 16 residues long. In nucleotides, the CDR3 is TGTGCCAGCAGCTTGAAGGGGGCAGCTCTCCAAGAGACCCAGTACTTC. Protein sequence: CASSLKGAALQETQYF.

There are many counts of this clonotype. The rearrangement links TRBV6-5 to TRBJ2-1; 8 nucleotides agree with TRBD2. Germline lookup yields CDR1 MNHEY and CDR2 SVGAGI. V lost 5 bases, J lost 6 bases, and 12 bases stayed unmatched. The CDR3 sequence is 16 residues long. Written as DNA, the CDR3 is TGTGCCAGCAGTAACAACCCCGGGACTAGTCCCAATGAGCAGTTCTTC. Protein sequence: CASSNNPGTSPNEQFF.

The chain joins TRBV4-2 to TRBJ2-7, with TRBD1 matching 9 bases. Germline V gene lookup returns CDR1 LGHNA and CDR2 YNFKEQ. This CDR3 region has 20 residues. Unmatched junction bases numbered 19, after V lost 1 base and J lost 3 bases. CDR3 bases: TGTGCCAGCAGCCAAGGATTGGGGACAGGGATTTCAGTGTTTAACTACGAGCAGTACTTC. Encoded protein: CASSQGLGTGISVFNYEQYF.

With regard to this clonotype: One end of the junction is discordant with germline, which a read error may explain. The chain carries TRBV7-6 and TRBJ2-3; possibly TRBD1 or TRBD2 for D (6 bases each). The germline V gene has CDR1 SGHVS and CDR2 FNYEAQ. The CDR3 runs 15 residues. CDR3 sequence: CASSLSGGRTDAQYF. DNA of the CDR3: TGTGCCAGCAGCTTATCCGGTGGGAGGACAGATGCGCAGTATTTT.

V gene TRBV6-5 combines with J gene TRBJ1-1; TRBD1 is a possible D gene (6 bases). In germline, CDR1 is MNHEY, CDR2 SVGAGI. V was clipped by 7 bases and J by 4 bases, with 16 bases between them. CDR3 size: 14 residues. The CDR3 sequence: CASTEGGLATEAFF. Here the CDR3 DNA reads TGTGCCAGCACCGAAGGGGGTTTGGCCACTGAAGCTTTCTTT.

This clonotype was recorded at least ten times. The chain recombines TRBV28 with TRBJ2-4; TRBD1 matches 8 bases. The CDR3 extends over 15 amino acids. J gave up 3 bases and V 6 bases, and 7 bases lay outside the gene matches. Germline lookup yields CDR1 MDHEN and CDR2 SYDVKM. The CDR3 spells CASSRTGNDKNIQYF. In DNA, the CDR3 is TGTGCCAGCAGCAGGACAGGGAATGACAAAAACATTCAGTACTTC. Full variable domain (rest looked up from reference TRBV28 and TRBJ2-4): DVKVTQSSRYLVKRTGEKVFLECVQDMDHENMFWYRQDPGLGLRLIYFSYDVKMKEKGDIPEGYSVSREKKERFSLILESASTNQTSMYLCASSRTGNDKNIQYFGAGTRLSVL.

The chain employs TRBV6-1 and TRBJ2-3; TRBD2 matches 10 bases. The CDR3 runs 17 residues. Germline trimming cut 3 bases from V and 2 bases from J; bases unmatched to any gene: 8. The V gene's germline CDR1 is MNHNS and CDR2 SASEGT. The CDR3 is CASSDLAGAQTTDTQYF. The CDR3 region has the DNA TGTGCCAGCAGTGACCTAGCGGGGGCTCAAACCACAGATACGCAGTATTTT.